Below are 15 T cell receptor beta chains sequenced from a single sample in a study of blood T cell repertoires in COVID-19. The method was immunoSEQ multiplex PCR; TCRdb's version includes in-frame clones alone and lacks a portion of them. The sample consists of 200,000 to 300,000 clones, just under 85% of them appearing once. Source material: peripheral blood. All receptors come from a man older than 75 with acute or convalescent COVID-19.

This chain connects TRBV7-2 to TRBJ2-2; 12 bases line up with TRBD2. This CDR3 region has 16 residues. With V trimmed by 5 bases and J by 8 bases, 9 bases remained unmatched. The V gene's germline CDR1 is SGHTA and CDR2 FQGNSA. In nucleotides, the CDR3 is TGTGCCAGCAGCCCCCCTAGCGGGAGGGCCGGGGGGGAGCTGTTTTTT. It specifies CASSPPSGRAGGELFF. The full variable domain, with the rest looked up from reference TRBV7-2 and TRBJ2-2, is GAGVSQSPSNKVTEKGKDVELRCDPISGHTALYWYRQSLGQGLEFLIYFQGNSAPDKSGLPSDRFSAERTGGSVSTLTIQRTQQEDSAVYLCASSPPSGRAGGELFFGEGSRLTVL.

V and J are TRBV4-2 and TRBJ2-1; possible D gene TRBD1, 6 bases. Germline V gene lookup returns CDR1 LGHNA and CDR2 YNFKEQ. The CDR3 runs to 16 residues. The V end lost 0 bases, the J end lost 5 bases, and 14 bases lay between the germline ends. CDR3 in amino acids: CASSQDDRSGHNEQFF. The CDR3 nucleotides read TGTGCCAGCAGCCAAGATGACAGGTCCGGGCACAATGAGCAGTTCTTC.

J is TRBJ2-7 and V is TRBV6-5; the D is unclear. From germline, CDR1 is MNHEY and CDR2 SVGAGI. The CDR3 sequence is 13 residues long. V lost 8 bases, J lost 2 bases, and 13 bases lay in between. CDR3 in amino acids: CASVTGSTYEQYF. CDR3 DNA sequence: TGTGCCAGCGTCACGGGTTCAACCTACGAGCAGTACTTC.

The chain couples TRBV28 to TRBJ1-5; D unclear. V lost 2 bases, J lost 9 bases, and 17 bases lay in between. Per germline, CDR1 MDHEN and CDR2 SYDVKM. The CDR3 consists of 15 residues. The CDR3 nucleotides read TGTGCCAGCAGTTTAAGCTCAGGTGTCACGTCGCCCCAGCATTTT. Its protein is CASSLSSGVTSPQHF.

The chain uses TRBV28 and TRBJ2-3; D remains unclear. The CDR3 is 11 residues long. Germline lookup yields CDR1 MDHEN and CDR2 SYDVKM. With 5 bases removed from V and 3 bases from J, the gap between germline ends came to 3 bases. The CDR3 is CASSQTDTQYF. In DNA form, the CDR3 reads TGTGCCAGCAGTCAGACAGATACGCAGTATTTT.

The chain joins TRBV28 to TRBJ2-2; TRBD2 might be the D (6 bases). The length of the CDR3 is 15 residues. With 3 bases removed from V and 3 bases from J, the gap between germline ends came to 11 bases. Germline CDR1 and CDR2: MDHEN and SYDVKM. The CDR3, as DNA: TGTGCCAGCAGTTTTGGGGGGTTGGACACCGGGGAGCTGTTTTTT. Amino acid sequence: CASSFGGLDTGELFF.

The chain uses TRBV11-1 and TRBJ2-7; D not resolved. The CDR3 runs to 11 residues. Between the trimmed V and J ends, which lost 6 bases and 2 bases, there was a span of 5 bases. From germline, CDR1 is SGHAT and CDR2 FQDESV (reference sequence). CDR3 sequence reads: CASRQTYEQYF. The DNA for the CDR3 is TGTGCCAGCAGACAAACCTACGAGCAGTACTTC. Combining the CDR3 with reference TRBV11-1 and TRBJ2-7 gives the whole variable domain EAEVAQSPRYKITEKSQAVAFWCDPISGHATLYWYRQILGQGPELLVQFQDESVVDDSQLPKDRFSAERLKGVDSTLKIQPAELGDSAMYLCASRQTYEQYFGPGTRLTVT.

The V call is TRBV25-1, the J call TRBJ1-6; D is perhaps TRBD1 (5 bases). The CDR3 runs to 16 residues. Germline V gene data show CDR1 as MGHDK and CDR2 as SYGVNS. V was shortened by 3 bases and J by 8 bases, with 17 bases between the two germline ends. The CDR3 coding sequence is TGTGCCAGCAGTGATGGCGGCCAGGGTGCTTATTCACCCCTCCACTTT. It is translated as CASSDGGQGAYSPLHF.

The chain carries TRBV27 and TRBJ2-1; TRBD2 aligns across 9 bases. V lost 3 bases to trimming and J lost 8 bases; unmatched junction nucleotides: 8. In germline, CDR1 is MNHEY, CDR2 SMNVEV (reference sequence). The CDR3 length is 15 residues. Written as DNA, the CDR3 is TGTGCCAGCAGTTTGGCGCGGGGGGGCCCTGATGAGCAGTTCTTC. Its translation is CASSLARGGPDEQFF.

This clone came up once. This rearrangement joins TRBV6-2 or TRBV6-3 to TRBJ2-3; D is unclear. The CDR3 loop spans 13 amino acids. Germline CDR1 and CDR2: MNHEY and SVGEGT. Trimming pared 0 bases from V and 14 bases from J, leaving 15 bases between. CDR3 residues: CASSYSTPAIRYF. The CDR3, as DNA: TGTGCCAGCAGTTACTCGACTCCGGCTATAAGGTATTTT.

The chain carries TRBV5-8 and TRBJ2-1; tentatively, D is TRBD1 (5 bases). Trimming left V 0 bases short and J 4 bases short, with 11 bases between. CDR3 length: 15 residues. The germline gives CDR1 SGHTS, CDR2 YDEGEE. CDR3 sequence reads: CASSLEGKSYNEQFF. Written as DNA, the CDR3 is TGTGCCAGCAGCTTGGAGGGGAAATCTTACAATGAGCAGTTCTTC. The whole variable domain, filled in from reference TRBV5-8 and TRBJ2-1, reads EAGVTQSPTHLIKTRGQQATLRCSPISGHTSVYWYQQALGLGLQFLLWYDEGEERNRGNFPPRFSGRQFPNYSSELNVNALELEDSALYLCASSLEGKSYNEQFFGPGTRLTVL.

The J gene is TRBJ1-5, the V gene TRBV3-1 (or the pseudogene TRBV3-2); 9 bases line up with TRBD1. CDR1 is LGHDT, CDR2 YNNKEL, per germline (reference sequence). The V segment lost 2 bases and the J segment 4 bases; nucleotides outside the gene matches: 3. This CDR3 is built from 15 residues. The CDR3 DNA follows: TGTGCCAGCAGCCAATACGGACAGGGGAATCAGCCCCAGCATTTT. Translated, it gives CASSQYGQGNQPQHF.

The rearrangement uses TRBV3-1 (or the pseudogene TRBV3-2) and TRBJ2-1; 8 nucleotides match TRBD2. Germline-derived CDR1 and CDR2 are LGHDT and YNNKEL (reference sequence). This CDR3 spans 15 amino acids. V shed 4 bases and J 4 bases; nucleotides not matched to a gene: 6. CDR3 amino acids: CASSLRGGRYNEQFF. The CDR3 DNA is TGTGCCAGCAGCCTCCGGGGGGGGCGATACAATGAGCAGTTCTTC.

The gene calls are TRBV18 and TRBJ2-6; D is ambiguous. CDR3 length: 13 amino acids. Germline CDR1 is KGHSH and CDR2 is LQKENI. V lost 3 bases and J lost 4, with 4 bases in between. This CDR3 is CASSPLGANVLTF. The CDR3 DNA reads TGTGCCAGCTCACCCCTAGGGGCCAACGTCCTGACTTTC.

In this sample, this clone turned up once. The CDR3: CAISEDDRGYTEAFF. The CDR3 bases are TGTGCCATCAGTGAGGACGACAGGGGATACACTGAAGCTTTCTTT. The J gene is TRBJ1-1, the V gene TRBV10-3; 8 bases align to TRBD1. CDR3 length: 15 residues. J lost 3 bases, V lost 2 bases, and 5 bases had no gene match. Per germline, CDR1 ENHRY and CDR2 SYGVKD.